The 3 T cell receptor beta chains listed next were all sequenced from one sample in a study of cytotoxic CD8 clonotypes in ibrutinib-treated CLL. Clones were sequenced by immunoSEQ multiplex PCR, and TCRdb holds only the in-frame ones, with some missing. The sample yields a few hundred thousand clones, 70% seen once. The specimen comprised PBMCs, sampled after 24 months of ibrutinib treatment. These receptor sequences come from a human donor with chronic lymphocytic leukemia.

This chain uses TRBV7-6 with TRBJ2-7; 7 positions match TRBD1. Germline V gene data show CDR1 as SGHVS and CDR2 as FNYEAQ. This CDR3 comprises 18 residues. Trimming cost V 5 bases and J 0 bases; bases outside gene matches: 16. The CDR3 region has the DNA TGTGCCAGCAGCCGGAGGAGCTTTACCGGGACAGACTCCTACGAGCAGTACTTC. This encodes CASSRRSFTGTDSYEQYF.

A single count supports this clone. The rearrangement uses TRBV4-1 and TRBJ2-5; 7 bases are a match to TRBD1. The DNA matches TRBJ2-7 better at its end, which makes the J call doubtful. The CDR3 contains 13 residues. Germline V gene sequence: CDR1 MGHRA, CDR2 YSYEKL. CDR3: CASSLDRAYEQYF. The CDR3 DNA reads TGCGCCAGCAGCCTTGACAGGGCCTACGAGCAGTACTTC.

The chain recombines TRBV27 with TRBJ1-5, with D maybe TRBD1 (5 bases). The germline V gene has CDR1 MNHEY and CDR2 SMNVEV (reference sequence). V gave up 8 bases and J gave up 9 bases, with 20 bases separating them. This CDR3 region has 14 residues. CDR3 in amino acids: CASGTGTARGPQHF. The CDR3 nucleotides are TGTGCCAGCGGGACCGGAACCGCTCGAGGGCCCCAGCATTTT.